This record concerns one TCR beta chain sequence. Its specific antigen is unknown. No quality values exist for individual bases; no much larger clone is one base distant. The source of the sample is a study of T-cell reconstitution after alpha-beta-depleted transplantation in children (dated by TCRdb to the mid-2010s). For the study in its entirety: T-cell immune reconstitution after TCRalphabeta/CD19-depleted allogeneic hematopoietic cell transplantation in children was quantitatively tracked in the study by means of TCR repertoire profiling. The paper's findings and limits, for the study overall: The frequencies of hyperexpanded clones fell over the following months, and after one year, T-cell counts and TCRbeta diversity were mostly attributed to newly produced T cells. In some patients, the high TCRbeta diversity seen at day 60 was put down to recipient T cells and intrathymic progenitors that had survived conditioning. The apparently early recovery of alphabetaT-cell counts about two months after transplant reportedly depended on only several hundred rapidly expanded clones that came from non-depleted graft cells.

The treatment or condition label on this specimen signifies: allogeneic hematopoietic cell transplantation with graft depleted of TCRalphabeta T cells and CD19 B cells. Transplant recipients were children who received TCRalphabeta/CD19-depleted allogeneic hematopoietic cell grafts. Receptor amplification or capture employed PCR. Reads for this sample came from an Illumina HiSeq 2500. Molecular barcoding was employed in the preparation of TCR libraries, with unique molecular identifiers being used to normalize TCRbeta repertoire quantification. TCRdb reworked the public reads: Q25 trimming with fastp, MiXCR clone assembly, productive beta chains retained. Every CDR3 protein is listed once, alongside the most common genes and DNA of its rows. Recorded for this sample are around 440,000 distinct CDR3 sequences; under 20% of them occurred a single time. Of the sample, 29% falls within the top ten clones.

The germline V gene yields SQVTM for CDR1 and ANQGSEA for CDR2. Including cysteine and phenylalanine, the CDR3 has 14 amino acids. The sequence is cut down to CDR3 DNA, 42 bases in frame from base 1. V is cut back by 7 bases and J by 0 bases, with 5 bases in the junction unmatched. The source is a boy under two years old who had a stem cell transplant for Wiskott-Aldrich syndrome, so the T cells may come from the graft donor. The rearranged segments are TRBV29-1 and TRBJ2-3, and TRBD1 matches 9 of the central bases. Sample: PBMCs, mostly from graft donor cells, taken 360 days after TCRalphabeta/CD19-depleted stem cell transplant. The CDR3 region: CSGGQGRSTDTQYF. The nucleotide sequence is given as TGCAGCGGCGGACAGGGGAGGAGCACAGATACGCAGTATTTT.